This TCR beta chain was identified during a study of T cell repertoires in cytomegalovirus infection (dated by TCRdb to the late 2010s). At the level of the whole study: The peptide stimulations were aimed at well-studied HLA-B-restricted epitopes as well as recently identified HLA-C-restricted CMV epitopes, whose presentation resists viral immunomodulation. Donor HLA type was relevant to the analysis, as public TCR beta signatures indicated carriage of CMV infection together with the matching HLA type. Paper-wide results and their limitations: The ex vivo response was dominated by HLA-C-restricted CMV-specific TCR beta clonotypes, which also provided the single most frequent clonotype in two of eight donors. Carriers of CMV infection plus the relevant HLA type were discriminated by the cumulative frequency of public TCR beta family members in the study cohort and in an independent 352-donor cohort.

This clonotype has more than one count but fewer than ten. Its binding antigen is unknown. Base qualities are not recorded, but no much larger clone differs from it by a single base. The data were produced on an Illumina HiSeq 1500. The public reads were run again by TCRdb, first through fastp at Q25 and then through MiXCR, and only productive beta chains were kept. Identical CDR3 proteins give one entry, which carries the most common genes and DNA. For this sample there are over 120,000 distinct CDR3 sequences; over 25% appear just once. The ten largest make up around 50% of the sample. The treatment or condition label on this specimen signifies: in vitro stimulation with specific CMV peptide epitopes to enrich CMV-specific T cells. In the germline V gene (reference sequence), CDR1 corresponds to MNHEY and CDR2 to SMNVEV. Relative to germline, V is missing 7 bases and J is missing 0 bases, with 6 bases of the junction outside any gene match. The CDR3 covers 16 residues, taking in both the cysteine and the phenylalanine. Only CDR3 DNA is held: 48 bases, read in frame from base 1.

The sample here was CD8+ T cells from cultured PBMCs, taken from culture after CMV antigen stimulation. The TCR originated in a human donor in good health (CMV status not recorded). Some clones in this sample may be carry-over from other donors' samples. The V and J genes are TRBV27 and TRBJ1-6; TRBD1 aligns with 7 central bases. The DNA reads TGTGCCAGCACCCACCAGGGGGTCTCCTATAATTCACCCCTCCACTTT. Translated, it gives CASTHQGVSYNSPLHF.